Reported below is one TCR beta chain. This record comes from a study of neurological immune-mediated disorders. TCRdb re-analysed the 5' RACE reads in MiXCR, keeping a single row per CDR3 protein. Of about 62,000 distinct CDR3 sequences in the sample, 4% to 6% were seen once. Germline CDR1 reads SGHTA; CDR2 reads FQGNSA. The V gene end was trimmed by 5 bases and the J gene end by 4 bases; junction bases not matched to a gene: 6. The CDR3 covers 14 residues. This rearrangement joins TRBV7-2 to TRBJ2-5; TRBD1 matches 8 bases. The clonotype comes from a woman aged 50 to 60 with multiple sclerosis. Sequencing was performed on PBMCs. The CDR3 DNA reads TGTGCCAGCAGCCCAGGGGGCACTGGAGAGACCCAGTACTTC. Translation: CASSPGGTGETQYF.